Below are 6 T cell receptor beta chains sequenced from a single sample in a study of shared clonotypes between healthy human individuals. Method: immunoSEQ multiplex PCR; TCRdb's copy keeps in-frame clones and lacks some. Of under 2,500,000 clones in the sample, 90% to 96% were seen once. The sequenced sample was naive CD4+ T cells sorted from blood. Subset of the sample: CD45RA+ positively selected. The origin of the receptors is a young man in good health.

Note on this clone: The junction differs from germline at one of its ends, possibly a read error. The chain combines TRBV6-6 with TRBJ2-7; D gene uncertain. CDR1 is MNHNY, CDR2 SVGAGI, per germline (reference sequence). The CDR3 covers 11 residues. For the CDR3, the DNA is TGTGCCAGCAGTTCCGTTTACGAGCAGCACTTC. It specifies CASSSVYEQHF.

The CDR3 nucleotides read TGTGCCAGTAGTACCCAGACAGGCTCCTACAATGAGCAGTTCTTC. It is translated as CASSTQTGSYNEQFF. The chain links TRBV19 to TRBJ2-1; weak D call: TRBD1 (6 bases). Per germline, CDR1 LNHDA and CDR2 SQIVND (reference sequence). The CDR3 contains 15 residues. V was shortened by 4 bases and J by 0 bases, with 10 bases between the two germline ends.

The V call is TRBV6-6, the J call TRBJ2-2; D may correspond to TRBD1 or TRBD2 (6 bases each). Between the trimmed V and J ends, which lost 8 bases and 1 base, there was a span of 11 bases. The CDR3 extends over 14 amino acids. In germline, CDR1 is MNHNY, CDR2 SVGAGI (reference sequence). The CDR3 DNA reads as TGTGCCAGCGGCGGGACACTGAACACCGGGGAGCTGTTTTTT. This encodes CASGGTLNTGELFF.

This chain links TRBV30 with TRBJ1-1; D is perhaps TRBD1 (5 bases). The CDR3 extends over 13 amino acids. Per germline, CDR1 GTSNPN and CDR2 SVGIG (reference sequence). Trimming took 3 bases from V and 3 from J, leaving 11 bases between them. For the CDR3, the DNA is TGTGCCTGGAGCTACATGGGGCACACTGAAGCTTTCTTT. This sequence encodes CAWSYMGHTEAFF.

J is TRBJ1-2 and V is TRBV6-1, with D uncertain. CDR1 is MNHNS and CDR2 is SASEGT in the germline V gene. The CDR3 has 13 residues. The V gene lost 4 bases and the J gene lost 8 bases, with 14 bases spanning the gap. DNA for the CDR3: TGTGCCAGCAGTGTGGGGAGCCTCGGGGGCTACACCTTC. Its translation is CASSVGSLGGYTF.

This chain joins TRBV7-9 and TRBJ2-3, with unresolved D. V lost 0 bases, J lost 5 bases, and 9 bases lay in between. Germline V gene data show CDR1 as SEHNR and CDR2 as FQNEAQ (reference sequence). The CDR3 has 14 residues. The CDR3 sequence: CASSLAGKRDTQYF. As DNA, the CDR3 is TGTGCCAGCAGCTTAGCGGGTAAAAGAGATACGCAGTATTTT.